The entry below gives a single T cell receptor (beta chain) sequence along with its context. The antigen is not known. This entry is derived from a study of T cell responses to AZD1222 COVID-19 vaccine. Trimming left V 9 bases short and J 0 bases short, with 12 bases between. This CDR3 is built from 14 residues. In germline, CDR1 is WNHNN, CDR2 SYGVQD (reference sequence). Some clones are missing from TCRdb's copy, which holds only in-frame ones; the method was immunoSEQ multiplex PCR. The sample gives around 130,000 clones, approximately 85% of which show up once; under 9.5% is in the top ten. Study observations and caveats: The study reported that nearly half of spike-specific TCRs target unmutated variant regions.

The rearrangement joins TRBV10-1 to TRBJ1-3; D call uncertain. The source is an adult in good health. Specimen: peripheral blood, collected on day 0 of AZD1222 vaccination. In DNA form, the CDR3 reads TGCGCCAGTCCCGCGGCAGACTCTGGAAACACCATATATTTT. Its translation: CASPAADSGNTIYF.